Given below is one TCR beta chain in context. Antigen: not known. This specimen comes from a study of CD8+ T cells in alopecia areata. The CDR3 runs 14 residues. V was clipped by 1 base and J by 8 bases; unmatched bases: 4. The germline V gene encodes CDR1 SGHTA and CDR2 FQGNSA. Broader study findings: For lesional scalp, especially alopecia totalis/universalis, clonality was higher than in normal scalp.

Lesional scalp tissue (obtained by punch biopsy) and peripheral blood were collected from alopecia areata patients. As the sequencing template, cDNA was produced by extracting RNA and reverse transcribing it. Profiling relied on immunoSEQ multiplex PCR, and the TCRdb table lists in-frame clones only, not all of them. This table has about 180,000 clones, approximately 62% appearing once. The rearrangement uses TRBV7-2 and TRBJ2-1; 8 positions agree with TRBD2. The specimen was CD4+ T cells sorted from blood, collected at week 0. This sequence originates from a human donor with alopecia areata. The CDR3 loop reads CASSLGLAGYEQFF. In DNA, the CDR3 is TGTGCCAGCAGCTTAGGCCTAGCGGGCTATGAGCAGTTCTTC.